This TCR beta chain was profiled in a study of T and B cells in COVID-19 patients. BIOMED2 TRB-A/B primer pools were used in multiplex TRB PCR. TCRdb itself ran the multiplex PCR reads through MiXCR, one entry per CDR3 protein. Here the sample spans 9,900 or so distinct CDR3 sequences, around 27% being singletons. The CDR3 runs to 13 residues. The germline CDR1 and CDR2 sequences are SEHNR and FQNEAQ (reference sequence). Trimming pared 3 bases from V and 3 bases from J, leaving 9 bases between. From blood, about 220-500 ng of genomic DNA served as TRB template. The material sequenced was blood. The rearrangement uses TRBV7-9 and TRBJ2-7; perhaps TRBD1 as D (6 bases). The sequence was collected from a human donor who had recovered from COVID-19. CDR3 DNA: TGTGCCAGCAGCTTGGGACACCGCTACGAGCAGTACTTC. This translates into CASSLGHRYEQYF.